A selection of T cell receptor beta chains follows, all from one sample in a study of T-cell reconstitution after alpha-beta-depleted transplantation in children. TCRdb called the PCR reads again in MiXCR, with one record for every CDR3 protein. The sample contains tens of thousands of distinct CDR3 sequences, 18% of which appear only once. This material consisted of PBMCs, mostly from graft donor cells, taken 60 days after TCRalphabeta/CD19-depleted stem cell transplant. Receptors originate from a male patient aged 2-10 years who had a stem cell transplant for acute lymphoblastic leukemia, so the T cells may come from the graft donor. CDR3s include the opening cysteine and the closing phenylalanine or tryptophan. Rows may omit the clone size; those that give it use once, few, many or a size class.

v_call | clone_size | cdr3_aa
TRBV4-2 | few | CASSPSRTGLDVSTDTQYF
TRBV7-9 | few | CASSLLAGDNEQFF
TRBV20-1 | medium-sized | CSNLGPGDEKLFF
TRBV18 | NA | CASSPRAAGGRTEAFF
TRBV20-1 | few | CSASPTSGRVYQETQYF
TRBV18 | few | CASSPLEANTEAFF
TRBV5-1 | NA | CASRLDPNYGYTF
TRBV14 | NA | CASSPQVPFNEQFF
TRBV5-6 | few | CASSLAGTGARETQYF
TRBV2 | few | CASTATSTDTQYF
TRBV6-5 | NA | CASSYSRPGTGGEQYF
TRBV20-1 | NA | CSAARSLGQYSNQPQHF
TRBV28 | NA | CASASYGYTF
TRBV20-1 | many | CSAGGPNRAVETQYF
TRBV5-6 | few | CANPWRDRASYEQYF